The text below deals with one T cell receptor (beta chain). Assembly of TCR beta libraries relied on iRepertoire HTBI primers together with Arm-PCR of CDR3 regions. TCRdb re-called the multiplex PCR reads through MiXCR, storing one row per CDR3 protein. The sample comprises about 460,000 distinct CDR3 sequences, about 15% of which are singletons, and approximately 15% rests with the top ten. The entry originates in a study of regulatory T cells in long-lasting Graves disease. Germline CDR1 reads LNHNV; CDR2 reads YYDKDF (reference sequence). V was shortened by 3 bases and J by 4 bases, with 1 base between the two germline ends. This CDR3 spans 11 amino acids. Time point defined: newly diagnosed GD, antithyroid drugs for less than 3 months. PBMCs were the source of the RNA used for TCR sequencing. These same records also appear under a second study, on T cells in Graves' hyperthyroidism and ophthalmopathy.

The clonotype originates from a woman in her fifties or sixties with Graves disease. The sequencing used peripheral blood mononuclear cells (PBMCs), collected at new diagnosis, from a patient treated with antithyroid drugs. V usage is TRBV15 and J usage is TRBJ1-3; D unresolved. The CDR3 is CATSRGNTIYF. The DNA for the CDR3 is TGTGCCACCAGCAGGGGAAACACCATATATTTT.